Shown below are 23 T cell receptor beta chains from a single sample sequenced in a study of cytomegalovirus exposure and HLA in healthy donors. Vbeta (60) and Jbeta (13) primers were used in the PCR. Some clones are missing from TCRdb's copy, which holds only in-frame ones; the method was immunoSEQ multiplex PCR. The sample records around 150,000 clones, over 70% being singletons. Sequencing used PBMCs. These receptors were obtained from a woman aged 40-49 years in good health and CMV-seronegative.

As DNA, the CDR3 is TGTGCCAGCAGTTACGTCGGGCGGGGCACCGGGGAGCTGTTTTTT. Its protein product is CASSYVGRGTGELFF. V gene TRBV6-5 combines with J gene TRBJ2-2; TRBD2 might be the D (6 bases). From germline, CDR1 is MNHEY and CDR2 SVGAGI. V was shortened by 2 bases and J by 4 bases, with 11 bases between the two germline ends. This CDR3 spans 15 amino acids.

The chain couples TRBV19 to TRBJ2-1; D is undetermined. The CDR3 has 14 residues. Germline V gene lookup returns CDR1 LNHDA and CDR2 SQIVND (reference sequence). The V end was cut by 3 bases, the J end by 4 bases, with 10 bases between. The CDR3 is CASSIIIGYNEQFF. The CDR3, as DNA: TGTGCCAGTAGTATTATAATCGGGTACAATGAGCAGTTCTTC.

The chain uses TRBV5-1 and TRBJ1-2; perhaps TRBD1 as D (6 bases). Germline V lookup: CDR1 SGHRS, CDR2 YFSETQ. This CDR3 contains 12 residues. V dropped 4 bases and J dropped 5 bases, with 9 bases sitting between them. In DNA, the CDR3 is TGCGCCAGCAGCCCCGGACAGTATGGCTACACCTTC. Its translation is CASSPGQYGYTF.

CDR3 amino acids: CSVEGGGTDTQYF. The CDR3 region has the DNA TGCAGCGTTGAAGGGGGGGGCACAGATACGCAGTATTTT. The genes are TRBV29-1 and TRBJ2-3, with D perhaps TRBD2 (6 bases). The germline V gene encodes CDR1 SQVTM and CDR2 ANQGSEA. The CDR3 length is 13 residues. Trimming shortened V by 1 base and J by 1 base, and 6 bases separated the two germline ends.

The rearrangement joins TRBV30 to TRBJ2-7; 8 bases fit TRBD1. The junction had 3 bases not matched to a gene; V was cut back by 0 bases and J by 2 bases. Germline V gene data show CDR1 as GTSNPN and CDR2 as SVGIG (reference sequence). The CDR3 runs to 14 residues. For the CDR3, the DNA is TGTGCCTGGAGTGTTTTACAGGGGGCCTACGAGCAGTACTTC. This encodes CAWSVLQGAYEQYF.

This clone was observed a few times. V gene TRBV11-2 combines with J gene TRBJ2-1; 7 nucleotides agree with TRBD1. The CDR3 is made up of 13 amino acids. Germline trimming cut 1 base from V and 10 bases from J; bases unmatched to any gene: 4. CDR1 and CDR2 (germline): SGHAT, FQNNGV. The CDR3 DNA follows: TGTGCCAGCAGCTTAGCAGGGGGTGACGAGCAGTTCTTC. The encoded protein is CASSLAGGDEQFF. Full variable domain (outside the CDR3, taken from reference TRBV11-2 and TRBJ2-1): EAGVAQSPRYKIIEKRQSVAFWCNPISGHATLYWYQQILGQGPKLLIQFQNNGVVDDSQLPKDRFSAERLKGVDSTLKIQPAKLEDSAVYLCASSLAGGDEQFFGPGTRLTVL.

The genes are TRBV5-1 and TRBJ1-1, with D unresolved. Germline V gene data show CDR1 as SGHRS and CDR2 as YFSETQ. The CDR3 spans 13 residues. Trimming left V 0 bases short and J 0 bases short, with 3 bases between. The CDR3 bases are TGCGCCAGCAGCTTGGCTGTGAACACTGAAGCTTTCTTT. It translates to CASSLAVNTEAFF.

This chain uses TRBV28 with TRBJ2-7; no clear D. The length of the CDR3 is 15 residues. From germline, CDR1 is MDHEN and CDR2 SYDVKM. Trimming removed 6 bases at V and 3 bases at J, with 18 bases between. Here the CDR3 DNA reads TGTGCCAGCAGGAAGACAAATCCCGCCGGCTACGAGCAGTACTTC. Translated, it gives CASRKTNPAGYEQYF.

This chain uses TRBV7-2 with TRBJ2-2; the D is unclear. This CDR3 comprises 13 residues. The germline CDR1 and CDR2 sequences are SGHTA and FQGNSA. The V and J ends lost 0 bases and 9 bases respectively, with 8 bases between them. Written as DNA, the CDR3 is TGTGCCAGCAGCTTAGCATTTCTAAGGGAGCTGTTTTTT. Encoded protein: CASSLAFLRELFF.

This chain links TRBV18 with TRBJ1-2; 7 bases align to TRBD1. The length of the CDR3 is 15 residues. Unmatched junction bases numbered 10, after V lost 6 bases and J lost 3 bases. Per the germline V gene, CDR1 is KGHSH and CDR2 is LQKENI. CDR3: CASSPRQGEDYGYTF. CDR3 nucleotides: TGTGCCAGCTCCCCAAGGCAGGGGGAGGACTATGGCTACACCTTC.

This clone was counted a single time. This sequence joins TRBV7-2 and TRBJ2-1; D is perhaps TRBD2 (6 bases). The CDR3 spans 15 residues. V was cut by 5 bases and J by 7 bases, with 18 bases left in between. CDR1 is SGHTA, CDR2 FQGNSA, per germline. CDR3 sequence reads: CASSLSGGIRNEQFF. The CDR3 DNA is TGTGCCAGCAGCCTCTCCGGAGGGATTCGTAATGAGCAGTTCTTC. Variable domain in full (rest from reference TRBV7-2 and TRBJ2-1): GAGVSQSPSNKVTEKGKDVELRCDPISGHTALYWYRQSLGQGLEFLIYFQGNSAPDKSGLPSDRFSAERTGGSVSTLTIQRTQQEDSAVYLCASSLSGGIRNEQFFGPGTRLTVL.

This clone was detected a few times. The chain has TRBV23-1 and TRBJ1-2; TRBD1 might be the D (6 bases). TRBV23-1 is an ORF for which the function is uncertain. V was trimmed by 7 bases and J by 3 bases, leaving 18 bases between them. The CDR3 sequence is 15 residues long. The CDR3 reads CASIMGGRGDYGYTF. The CDR3 nucleotides are TGCGCCAGCATCATGGGAGGGAGGGGGGACTATGGCTACACCTTC.

This chain links TRBV5-4 with TRBJ2-1, with a weak D call TRBD2 (5 bases). Trimming pared 1 base from V and 2 bases from J, leaving 10 bases between. The CDR3 is made up of 15 amino acids. Germline CDR1 reads SGHNT; CDR2 reads YYREEE (reference sequence). CDR3 sequence (DNA): TGTGCCAGCAGCTTGCAAACCGGGACCTACAATGAGCAGTTCTTC. This codes for CASSLQTGTYNEQFF.

This clone was seen only once. The chain combines TRBV19 with TRBJ1-6, with D perhaps TRBD1 (5 bases). The CDR3 consists of 14 residues. V shed 5 bases and J shed 5 bases, with 10 bases lying between them. Germline lookup yields CDR1 LNHDA and CDR2 SQIVND (reference sequence). CDR3 in amino acids: CASSSDSNNSPLHF. The CDR3 nucleotides read TGTGCCAGTAGTTCTGACAGCAATAATTCACCCCTCCACTTT.

For the CDR3, the DNA is TGTGCCAGCAGTTTGTGGGAGAGGGGGCCTTGGGACACTGAAGCTTTCTTT. Protein: CASSLWERGPWDTEAFF. The rearrangement joins TRBV28 to TRBJ1-1; TRBD1 aligns across 7 bases. CDR1 and CDR2 from the germline V gene are MDHEN and SYDVKM. The CDR3 is 17 residues long. With 3 bases clipped from V and 3 bases from J, the junction kept 13 bases outside the gene matches.

The rearrangement joins TRBV6-1 to TRBJ1-3; D possibly corresponds to TRBD1 (6 bases). The V gene's germline CDR1 is MNHNS and CDR2 SASEGT. Trimming removed 2 bases at V and 4 bases at J, with 18 bases between. The CDR3 consists of 17 residues. The CDR3 is CASSEQPRGAAGNTIYF. CDR3 DNA sequence: TGTGCCAGCAGTGAACAACCACGGGGGGCGGCCGGAAACACCATATATTTT.

The genes are TRBV14 and TRBJ2-3; the D gene is possibly TRBD1 (5 bases). This CDR3 has 16 residues. Trimming removed 4 bases at V and 2 bases at J, with 16 bases between. Looked up from germline, CDR1 is SGHDN and CDR2 is FVKESK. The CDR3 DNA follows: TGTGCCAGCAGCCCCCTAGGGGTGGCCCTCACAGATACGCAGTATTTT. This codes for CASSPLGVALTDTQYF.

The chain links TRBV27 to TRBJ1-1; D is uncertain. Deletions cut 0 bases from V and 0 bases from J, with 17 bases between. This CDR3 has 18 amino acids. From germline, CDR1 is MNHEY and CDR2 SMNVEV (reference sequence). The DNA of the CDR3 is TGTGCCAGCAGTTTATCGTATAGAGGACTCTTGCTGAACACTGAAGCTTTCTTT. Protein product: CASSLSYRGLLLNTEAFF.

This clone was counted only a few times. The V gene is TRBV2, the J gene TRBJ1-6; 7 bases map to TRBD1. Germline V lookup: CDR1 SNHLY, CDR2 FYNNEI. The CDR3 runs 15 residues. Trimming at V came to 3 bases and at J to 4 bases, leaving 3 bases not matched to a gene. CDR3 coding DNA: TGTGCCAGCAGTGATGAGACAGGGTATAATTCACCCCTCCACTTT. Translation: CASSDETGYNSPLHF.

This clone was observed a handful of times. J is TRBJ1-5 and V is TRBV6-5; no firm D call. The CDR3 has 14 amino acids. The V gene's germline CDR1 is MNHEY and CDR2 SVGAGI. The V and J ends lost 5 bases and 0 bases respectively, with 8 bases between them. The chain's CDR3 is CASSPKHSNQPQHF. CDR3 coding DNA: TGTGCCAGCAGTCCCAAGCATAGCAATCAGCCCCAGCATTTT.

The CDR3 coding sequence is TGTGCCTGGAGTGTAATGGCCGCCGGGGTAATAACCTACAATGAGCAGTTCTTC. This translates into CAWSVMAAGVITYNEQFF. The gene calls are TRBV30 and TRBJ2-1, with D perhaps matching TRBD2 (5 bases). V dropped 0 bases and J dropped 2 bases, with 20 bases sitting between them. The CDR3 is 18 residues long. Looked up from germline, CDR1 is GTSNPN and CDR2 is SVGIG (reference sequence).

The rearrangement links TRBV15 to TRBJ1-2; the D is unclear. Germline CDR1 is LNHNV and CDR2 is YYDKDF (reference sequence). This CDR3 contains 13 residues. The V and J ends lost 5 bases and 6 bases respectively, with 13 bases between them. CDR3 nucleotide sequence: TGTGCCACCAGCCCCCGGGAGTTCGATGGCTACACCTTC. This codes for CATSPREFDGYTF.

V usage is TRBV6-5 and J usage is TRBJ2-1; 7 bases agree with TRBD2. Germline CDR1 is MNHEY and CDR2 is SVGAGI. The CDR3 is made up of 12 amino acids. Unmatched junction bases numbered 3, after V lost 6 bases and J lost 7 bases. CDR3 loop: CASRGRVNEQFF. In DNA, the CDR3 is TGTGCCAGCAGGGGGAGGGTAAATGAGCAGTTCTTC.